These 20 T cell receptor beta chains were all obtained from the same sample, sequenced in a study of blood T cell repertoires in COVID-19. TCRdb keeps only in-frame clones here, not all; method: immunoSEQ multiplex PCR. The table has about 70,000 clones, around 87% seen once. Sequencing was carried out using peripheral blood. These receptors all stem from a woman under 30 with acute or convalescent COVID-19.

The V and J genes are TRBV5-1 and TRBJ1-1; 8 positions match TRBD1. The CDR3 has 14 residues. J gave up 5 bases and V 4 bases, and 7 bases lay outside the gene matches. Germline V gives CDR1 SGHRS, CDR2 YFSETQ. CDR3 amino acids: CASSETGGATEAFF. The CDR3 bases are TGCGCCAGCAGCGAAACAGGGGGAGCAACTGAAGCTTTCTTT.

V usage is TRBV3-1 (or the pseudogene TRBV3-2) and J usage is TRBJ2-5, with TRBD1 identical over 7 bases. The length of the CDR3 is 13 residues. J lost 3 bases, V lost 3 bases, and 1 base had no gene match. Germline CDR1 reads LGHDT; CDR2 reads YNNKEL (reference sequence). CDR3 nucleotides: TGTGCCAGCAGCCATGGGACAGAAGAGACCCAGTACTTC. The encoded protein is CASSHGTEETQYF.

This rearrangement joins TRBV7-2 to TRBJ1-1; 7 nucleotides line up with TRBD1. V dropped 4 bases and J dropped 1; count of bases not matched to a gene: 3. This CDR3 is 14 amino acids long. Germline V gene sequence: CDR1 SGHTA, CDR2 FQGNSA. DNA of the CDR3: TGTGCCAGCAGCTGGGACAGCTCGAACACTGAAGCTTTCTTT. Its protein is CASSWDSSNTEAFF.

This chain links TRBV7-2 with TRBJ1-2; D might be TRBD1 (6 bases). V lost 1 base and J lost 3, with 18 bases in between. The CDR3 runs to 17 residues. The germline V gene encodes CDR1 SGHTA and CDR2 FQGNSA. CDR3 residues: CASSLVGQGQNYYGYTF. The DNA for the CDR3 is TGTGCCAGCAGCTTAGTTGGGCAGGGGCAAAACTACTATGGCTACACCTTC. Full variable domain (missing parts from reference TRBV7-2 and TRBJ1-2): GAGVSQSPSNKVTEKGKDVELRCDPISGHTALYWYRQSLGQGLEFLIYFQGNSAPDKSGLPSDRFSAERTGGSVSTLTIQRTQQEDSAVYLCASSLVGQGQNYYGYTFGSGTRLTVV.

This chain links TRBV6-5 with TRBJ1-2; possibly TRBD1 for D (5 bases). Deletions cut 6 bases from V and 7 bases from J, with 12 bases between. The CDR3 extends over 12 amino acids. Looked up from germline, CDR1 is MNHEY and CDR2 is SVGAGI. The CDR3 loop reads CASRGVSSGYTF. CDR3 nucleotides: TGTGCCAGCAGAGGGGTTTCCTCTGGCTACACCTTC.

This chain joins TRBV30 and TRBJ1-2, with TRBD1 matching 8 bases. Per germline, CDR1 GTSNPN and CDR2 SVGIG (reference sequence). Trimming cost V 2 bases and J 8 bases; bases outside gene matches: 7. The length of the CDR3 is 13 residues. The CDR3 nucleotides read TGTGCCTGGAGTATACAGGGGGGCCGGGGCTACACCTTC. Protein sequence: CAWSIQGGRGYTF.

In its sample, this clone was seen once. The J gene is TRBJ2-2, the V gene TRBV19, with D perhaps TRBD1 (5 bases). Germline V gene sequence: CDR1 LNHDA, CDR2 SQIVND (reference sequence). The V end lost 6 bases, the J end lost 6 bases, and 8 bases lay between the germline ends. CDR3 length equals 12 residues. As DNA, the CDR3 is TGTGCCAGTAGACAGGTTTCCGGGGAGCTGTTTTTT. Protein sequence: CASRQVSGELFF. The full variable domain, with the rest looked up from reference TRBV19 and TRBJ2-2, is DGGITQSPKYLFRKEGQNVTLSCEQNLNHDAMYWYRQDPGQGLRLIYYSQIVNDFQKGDIAEGYSVSREKKESFPLTVTSAQKNPTAFYLCASRQVSGELFFGEGSRLTVL.

V usage is TRBV28 and J usage is TRBJ1-1; 8 nucleotides match TRBD1. The germline V gene encodes CDR1 MDHEN and CDR2 SYDVKM. After removal of 1 base from V and 1 base from J, the junction contained 2 bases not matched to a gene. This CDR3 is built from 15 residues. The CDR3 nucleotides are TGTGCCAGCAGTTTATTCGGGACAGGGAACACTGAAGCTTTCTTT. It yields the protein CASSLFGTGNTEAFF.

This clone was seen once. The chain combines TRBV24-1 with TRBJ1-1; 10 bases are a match to TRBD1. CDR1 is KGHDR and CDR2 is SFDVKD in the germline V gene. J gave up 1 base and V 4 bases, and 17 bases lay outside the gene matches. The CDR3 consists of 20 residues. The DNA of the CDR3 is TGTGCCACCAGTGACCCAGTCCCGGGACAGGGGATCGGCGAGAACACTGAAGCTTTCTTT. The encoded protein is CATSDPVPGQGIGENTEAFF.

V usage is TRBV6-1 and J usage is TRBJ2-1; TRBD1 might be the D (6 bases). Germline lookup yields CDR1 MNHNS and CDR2 SASEGT. Trimming cost V 3 bases and J 6 bases, with 9 bases left between them. The CDR3 runs 13 residues. CDR3 nucleotide sequence: TGTGCCAGCAGTGACGTCAGGGGCAATGAGCAGTTCTTC. It codes for CASSDVRGNEQFF.

This clone has a single count. V usage is TRBV7-8 and J usage is TRBJ2-2; D is perhaps TRBD2 (5 bases). The germline CDR1 and CDR2 sequences are SGHVS and FQNEAQ. V was shortened by 1 base and J by 5 bases, with 5 bases between the two germline ends. The CDR3 spans 13 residues. The CDR3: CASSLGGTGELFF. CDR3 bases: TGTGCCAGCAGCTTAGGAGGGACCGGGGAGCTGTTTTTT. The whole variable domain, filled in from reference TRBV7-8 and TRBJ2-2, reads GAGVSQSPRYKVAKRGQDVALRCDPISGHVSLFWYQQALGQGPEFLTYFQNEAQLDKSGLPSDRFFAERPEGSVSTLKIQRTQQEDSAVYLCASSLGGTGELFFGEGSRLTVL.

This chain connects TRBV7-9 to TRBJ1-1; D perhaps matches TRBD1 (5 bases). The CDR3 totals 14 residues. Germline V gene sequence: CDR1 SEHNR, CDR2 FQNEAQ (reference sequence). V was trimmed by 2 bases and J by 4 bases, leaving 11 bases between them. DNA of the CDR3: TGTGCCAGCAGCTTAAGCGGGACGGGCACTGAAGCTTTCTTT. Translated: CASSLSGTGTEAFF.

The chain carries TRBV10-3 and TRBJ1-2; D not resolved. The CDR3 has 14 residues. Germline V gene data show CDR1 as ENHRY and CDR2 as SYGVKD. Trimming stripped 0 bases from V and 2 bases from J, with 7 bases between. CDR3 DNA: TGTGCCATCAGTGAGTCTGGGCCCAACTATGGCTACACCTTC. Its translation: CAISESGPNYGYTF.

The CDR3 DNA follows: TGTGCCAGTAGTATAGATCGACGATTGGAGACAGATAGCAATCAGCCCCAGCATTTT. Amino acids: CASSIDRRLETDSNQPQHF. J is TRBJ1-5 and V is TRBV19, with a possible D match to TRBD1 (5 bases). This CDR3 contains 19 residues. Trimming shortened V by 0 bases and J by 0 bases, and 18 bases separated the two germline ends. From germline, CDR1 is LNHDA and CDR2 SQIVND (reference sequence).

In this sample, this clone turned up a few times. This chain connects TRBV11-2 to TRBJ1-6, with D hard to call. Trimming pared 3 bases from V and 0 bases from J, leaving 18 bases between. The CDR3 extends over 19 amino acids. Germline assignment: CDR1 SGHAT and CDR2 FQNNGV. The chain's CDR3 is CASSFEGTLTSSYNSPLHF. CDR3 nucleotides: TGTGCCAGCAGCTTCGAGGGCACACTAACTAGCTCCTATAATTCACCCCTCCACTTT.

This clone was seen once. The chain carries TRBV9 and TRBJ2-7; D may be TRBD1 (5 bases). Trimming left V 0 bases short and J 6 bases short, with 10 bases between. CDR1 is SGDLS and CDR2 is YYNGEE in the germline V gene. This CDR3 is built from 13 residues. The CDR3 sequence: CASSVATVGEQYF. CDR3 in DNA: TGTGCCAGCAGCGTAGCGACAGTCGGCGAGCAGTACTTC.

The gene calls are TRBV6-2 or TRBV6-3 and TRBJ1-4; D gene unclear. The length of the CDR3 is 15 residues. The V gene lost 0 bases and the J gene lost 4 bases, with 9 bases spanning the gap. CDR1 MNHEY and CDR2 SVGEGT come from the germline V gene. CDR3 bases: TGTGCCAGCAGTTACTCGATGGAGAATAATGAAAAACTGTTTTTT. Its translation: CASSYSMENNEKLFF.

This rearrangement joins TRBV28 to TRBJ1-1; D is perhaps TRBD1 (6 bases). Per the germline V gene, CDR1 is MDHEN and CDR2 is SYDVKM. The V gene lost 3 bases and the J gene lost 5 bases, with 10 bases spanning the gap. This CDR3 is 13 amino acids long. The CDR3 sequence: CASSFTGSTEAFF. The CDR3 nucleotides read TGTGCCAGCAGTTTCACAGGGTCAACTGAAGCTTTCTTT.

V gene TRBV7-9 combines with J gene TRBJ2-1; 7 bases match TRBD2. Germline lookup yields CDR1 SEHNR and CDR2 FQNEAQ (reference sequence). The V and J ends lost 5 bases and 4 bases, in that order; junction bases with no gene match: 11. The CDR3 sequence is 16 residues long. The CDR3 loop is CASSPKPGLSYNEQFF. In DNA form, the CDR3 reads TGTGCCAGCAGCCCAAAACCGGGACTATCGTACAATGAGCAGTTCTTC.

This rearrangement joins TRBV30 to TRBJ1-1; tentative D call: TRBD1 (5 bases). This CDR3 comprises 13 residues. The germline gives CDR1 GTSNPN, CDR2 SVGIG (reference sequence). V was pared by 3 bases and J by 0 bases, with 8 bases between. CDR3 residues: CAWRPGVNTEAFF. The CDR3 DNA is TGTGCCTGGAGGCCGGGGGTGAACACTGAAGCTTTCTTT.